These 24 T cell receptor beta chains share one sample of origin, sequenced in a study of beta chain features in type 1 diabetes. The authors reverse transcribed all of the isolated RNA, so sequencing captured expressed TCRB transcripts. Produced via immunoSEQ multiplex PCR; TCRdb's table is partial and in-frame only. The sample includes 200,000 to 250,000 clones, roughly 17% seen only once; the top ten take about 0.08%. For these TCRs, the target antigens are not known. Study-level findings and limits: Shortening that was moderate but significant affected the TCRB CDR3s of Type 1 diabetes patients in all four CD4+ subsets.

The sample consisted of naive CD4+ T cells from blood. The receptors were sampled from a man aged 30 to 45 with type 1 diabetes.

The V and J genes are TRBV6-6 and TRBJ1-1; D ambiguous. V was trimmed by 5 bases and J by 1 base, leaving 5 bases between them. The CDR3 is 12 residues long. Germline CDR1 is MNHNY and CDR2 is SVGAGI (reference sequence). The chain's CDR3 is CASSRQNTEAFF. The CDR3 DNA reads TGTGCCAGCAGTAGACAGAACACTGAAGCTTTCTTT.

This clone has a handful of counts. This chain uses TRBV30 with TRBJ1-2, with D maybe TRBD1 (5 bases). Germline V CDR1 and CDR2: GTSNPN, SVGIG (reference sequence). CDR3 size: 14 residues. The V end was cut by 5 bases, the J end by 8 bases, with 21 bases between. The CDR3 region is CAWARGESSRGYTF. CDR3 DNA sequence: TGTGCCTGGGCCCGGGGGGAAAGCTCGCGGGGCTACACCTTC.

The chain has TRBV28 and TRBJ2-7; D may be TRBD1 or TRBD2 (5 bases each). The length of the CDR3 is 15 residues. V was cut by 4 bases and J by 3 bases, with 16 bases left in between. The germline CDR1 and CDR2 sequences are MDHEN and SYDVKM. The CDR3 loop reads CASSSQRGKYYEQYF. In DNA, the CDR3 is TGTGCCAGCAGTTCACAGAGGGGCAAGTACTACGAGCAGTACTTC.

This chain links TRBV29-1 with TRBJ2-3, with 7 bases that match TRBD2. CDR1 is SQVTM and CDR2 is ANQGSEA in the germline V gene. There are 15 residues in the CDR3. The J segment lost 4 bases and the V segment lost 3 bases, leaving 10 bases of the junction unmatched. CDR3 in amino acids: CSVDWEGRAPDTQYF. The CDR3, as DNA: TGCAGCGTTGACTGGGAGGGAAGGGCGCCAGATACGCAGTATTTT.

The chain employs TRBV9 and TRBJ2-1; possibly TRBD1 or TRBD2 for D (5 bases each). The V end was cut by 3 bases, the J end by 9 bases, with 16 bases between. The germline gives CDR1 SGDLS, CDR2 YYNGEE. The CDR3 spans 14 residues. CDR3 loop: CASSDRRGRGEQFF. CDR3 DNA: TGTGCCAGCAGCGACCGACGGGGCCGGGGTGAGCAGTTCTTC.

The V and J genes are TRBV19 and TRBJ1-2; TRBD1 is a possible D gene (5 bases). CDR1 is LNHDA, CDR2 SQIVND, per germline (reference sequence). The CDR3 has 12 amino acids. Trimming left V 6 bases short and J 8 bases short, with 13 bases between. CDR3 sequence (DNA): TGTGCCAGTAGACTCCAGGGAGGAGGCTACACCTTC. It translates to CASRLQGGGYTF.

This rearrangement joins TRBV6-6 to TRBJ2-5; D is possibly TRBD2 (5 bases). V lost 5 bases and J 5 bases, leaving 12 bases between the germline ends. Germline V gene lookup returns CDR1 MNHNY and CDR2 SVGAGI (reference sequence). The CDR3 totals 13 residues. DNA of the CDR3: TGTGCCAGCAGTCCCCTCCGGGGTGAGACCCAGTACTTC. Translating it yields CASSPLRGETQYF.

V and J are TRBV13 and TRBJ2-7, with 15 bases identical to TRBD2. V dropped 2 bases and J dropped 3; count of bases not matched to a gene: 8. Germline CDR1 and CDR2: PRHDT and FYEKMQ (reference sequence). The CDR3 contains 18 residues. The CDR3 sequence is CASSLRTSGRALYYEQYF. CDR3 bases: TGTGCCAGCAGCTTACGGACTAGCGGGAGGGCCTTATACTACGAGCAGTACTTC.

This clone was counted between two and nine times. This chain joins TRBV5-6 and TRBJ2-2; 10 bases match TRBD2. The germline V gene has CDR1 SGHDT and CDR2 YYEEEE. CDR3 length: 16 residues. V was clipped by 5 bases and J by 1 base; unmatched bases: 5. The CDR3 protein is CASSSWTSGNTGELFF. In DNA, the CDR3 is TGTGCCAGCAGTTCCTGGACTAGCGGGAACACCGGGGAGCTGTTTTTT.

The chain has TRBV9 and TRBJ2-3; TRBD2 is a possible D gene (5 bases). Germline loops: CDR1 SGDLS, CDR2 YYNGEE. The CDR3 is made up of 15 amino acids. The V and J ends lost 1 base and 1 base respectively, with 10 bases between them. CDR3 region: CASSVLAQGTDTQYF. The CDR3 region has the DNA TGTGCCAGCAGCGTACTAGCTCAAGGCACAGATACGCAGTATTTT.

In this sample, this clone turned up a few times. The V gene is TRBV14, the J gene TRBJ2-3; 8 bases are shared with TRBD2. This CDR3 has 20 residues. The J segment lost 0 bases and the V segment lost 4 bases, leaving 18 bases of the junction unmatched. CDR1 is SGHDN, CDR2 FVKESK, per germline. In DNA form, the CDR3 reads TGTGCCAGCAGCCTTTCTTGGACTAGCCGCATCTTGGGAAGCACAGATACGCAGTATTTT. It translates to CASSLSWTSRILGSTDTQYF.

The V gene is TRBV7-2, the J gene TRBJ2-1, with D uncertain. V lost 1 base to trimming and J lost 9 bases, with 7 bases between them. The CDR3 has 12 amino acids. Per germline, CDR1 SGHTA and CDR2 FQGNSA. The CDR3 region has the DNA TGTGCCAGCAGCTTAGAACTCAGTGAGCAGTTCTTC. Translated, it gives CASSLELSEQFF.

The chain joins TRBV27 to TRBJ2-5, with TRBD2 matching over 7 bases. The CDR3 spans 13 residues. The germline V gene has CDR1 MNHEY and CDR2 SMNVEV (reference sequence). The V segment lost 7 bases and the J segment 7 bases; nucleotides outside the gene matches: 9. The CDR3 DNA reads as TGTGCCAGCACGCCGGGACCGGGAGGGACCCAGTACTTC. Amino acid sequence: CASTPGPGGTQYF.

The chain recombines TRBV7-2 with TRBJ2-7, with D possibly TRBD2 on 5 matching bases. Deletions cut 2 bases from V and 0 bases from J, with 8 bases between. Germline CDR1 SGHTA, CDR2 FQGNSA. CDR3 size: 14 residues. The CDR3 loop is CASSLRRSSYEQYF. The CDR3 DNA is TGTGCCAGCAGCTTAAGGAGGAGCTCCTACGAGCAGTACTTC.

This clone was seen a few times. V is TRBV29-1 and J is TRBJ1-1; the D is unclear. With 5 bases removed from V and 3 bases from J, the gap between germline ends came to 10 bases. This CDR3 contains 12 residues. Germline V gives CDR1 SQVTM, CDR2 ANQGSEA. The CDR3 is CSVLGRDTEAFF. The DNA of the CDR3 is TGCAGCGTTTTGGGTCGGGACACTGAAGCTTTCTTT.

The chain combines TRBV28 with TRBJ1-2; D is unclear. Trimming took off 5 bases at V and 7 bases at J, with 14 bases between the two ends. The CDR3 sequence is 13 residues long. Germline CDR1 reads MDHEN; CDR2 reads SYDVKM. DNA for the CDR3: TGTGCCAGCAGTCATGGTCCCTCGGGTGGCTACACCTTC. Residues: CASSHGPSGGYTF.

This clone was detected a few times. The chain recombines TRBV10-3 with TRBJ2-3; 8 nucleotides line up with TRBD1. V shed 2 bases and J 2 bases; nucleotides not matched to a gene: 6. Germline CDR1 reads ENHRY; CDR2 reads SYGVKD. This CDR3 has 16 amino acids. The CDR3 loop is CAISEGPQGATDTQYF. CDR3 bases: TGTGCCATCAGTGAGGGGCCGCAGGGGGCCACAGATACGCAGTATTTT.

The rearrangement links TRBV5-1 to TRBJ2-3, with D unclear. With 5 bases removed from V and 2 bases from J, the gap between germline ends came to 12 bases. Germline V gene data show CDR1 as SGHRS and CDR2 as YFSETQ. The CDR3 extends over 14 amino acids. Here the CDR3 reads CASSAGENTDTQYF. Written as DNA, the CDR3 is TGCGCCAGCAGTGCTGGAGAGAACACAGATACGCAGTATTTT.

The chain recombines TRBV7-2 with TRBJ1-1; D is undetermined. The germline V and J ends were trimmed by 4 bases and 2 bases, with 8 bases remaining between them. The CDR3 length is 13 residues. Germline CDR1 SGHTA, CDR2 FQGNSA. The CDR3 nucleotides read TGTGCCAGCAGCTGGACGCCCAACACTGAAGCTTTCTTT. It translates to CASSWTPNTEAFF.

The chain's CDR3 is CASSLSSEETQYF. DNA for the CDR3: TGTGCCAGCAGCTTATCGAGCGAAGAGACCCAGTACTTC. The rearrangement links TRBV7-3 to TRBJ2-5; no reliable D call. CDR1 and CDR2 (germline): SGHTA, FQGTGA. This CDR3 has 13 amino acids. Trimming removed 2 bases at V and 3 bases at J, with 7 bases between.

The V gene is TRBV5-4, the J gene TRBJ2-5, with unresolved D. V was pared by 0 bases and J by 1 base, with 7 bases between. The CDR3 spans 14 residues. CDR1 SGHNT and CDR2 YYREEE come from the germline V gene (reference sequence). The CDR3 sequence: CASSLGLIQETQYF. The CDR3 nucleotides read TGTGCCAGCAGCTTGGGTCTTATCCAAGAGACCCAGTACTTC.

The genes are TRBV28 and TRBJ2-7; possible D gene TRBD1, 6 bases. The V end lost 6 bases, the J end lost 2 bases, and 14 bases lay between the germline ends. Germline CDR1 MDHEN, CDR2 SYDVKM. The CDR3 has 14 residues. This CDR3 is CASSLQGSTYEQYF. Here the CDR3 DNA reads TGTGCCAGCAGCCTACAGGGATCAACCTACGAGCAGTACTTC.

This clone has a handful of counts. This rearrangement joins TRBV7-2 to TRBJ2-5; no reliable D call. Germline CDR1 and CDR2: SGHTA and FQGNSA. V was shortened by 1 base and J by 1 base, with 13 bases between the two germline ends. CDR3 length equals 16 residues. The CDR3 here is CASSLEGGAPQETQYF. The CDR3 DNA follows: TGTGCCAGCAGCTTAGAGGGCGGAGCCCCCCAAGAGACCCAGTACTTC.

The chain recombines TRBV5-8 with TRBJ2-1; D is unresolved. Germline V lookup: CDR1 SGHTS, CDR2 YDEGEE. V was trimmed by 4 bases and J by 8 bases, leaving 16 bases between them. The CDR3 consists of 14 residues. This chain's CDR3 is CASSDDVRLHEQFF. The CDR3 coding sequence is TGTGCCAGCAGCGACGATGTCCGCCTGCATGAGCAGTTCTTC.